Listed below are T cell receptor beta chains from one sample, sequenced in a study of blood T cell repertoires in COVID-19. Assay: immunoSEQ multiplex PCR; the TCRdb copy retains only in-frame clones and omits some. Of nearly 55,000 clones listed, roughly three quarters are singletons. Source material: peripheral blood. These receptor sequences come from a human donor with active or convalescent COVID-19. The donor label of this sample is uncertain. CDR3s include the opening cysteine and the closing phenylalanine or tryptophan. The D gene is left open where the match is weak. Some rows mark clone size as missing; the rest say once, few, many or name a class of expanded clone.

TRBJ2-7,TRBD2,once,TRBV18,CASSPPLLAGGIGVGEQYF,TGTGCCAGCTCACCACCGCTACTAGCGGGAGGGATAGGCGTGGGCGAGCAGTACTTC
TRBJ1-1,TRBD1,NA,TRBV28,CASSTVGTGTMNTEAFF,TGTGCCAGCAGTACTGTCGGGACAGGGACCATGAACACTGAAGCTTTCTTT
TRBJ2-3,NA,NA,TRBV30,CAWTRSTDTQYF,TGTGCCTGGACCAGGAGCACAGATACGCAGTATTTT
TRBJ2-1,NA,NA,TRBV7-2,CASSLSPSSHEQFF,TGTGCCAGCAGCTTAAGCCCCTCATCACATGAGCAGTTCTTC
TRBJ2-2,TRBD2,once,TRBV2,CASQREAGELFF,TGTGCCAGTCAGCGGGAGGCCGGGGAGCTGTTTTTT
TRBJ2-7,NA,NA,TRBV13,CASSLRNIQGLSSYEQYF,TGTGCCAGCAGCTTAAGGAATATCCAGGGCCTGAGCTCCTACGAGCAGTACTTC
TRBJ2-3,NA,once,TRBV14,CASSQGNSGSTDTQYF,TGTGCCAGCAGCCAAGGTAATAGCGGAAGCACAGATACGCAGTATTTT
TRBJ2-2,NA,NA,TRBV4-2,CASSRGGYGELFF,TGTGCCAGCAGCCGAGGGGGTTACGGGGAGCTGTTTTTT
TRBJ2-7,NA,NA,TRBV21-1,CASRPKGQGNGEQYF,TGTGCCAGCCGCCCCAAGGGACAGGGGAACGGGGAGCAGTACTTC
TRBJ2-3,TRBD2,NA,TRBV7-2,CASSPGLAPDTQYF,TGTGCCAGCAGCCCTGGACTAGCCCCAGATACGCAGTATTTT
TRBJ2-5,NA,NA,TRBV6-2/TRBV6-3,CASSHGVLESQETQYF,TGTGCCAGCAGCCACGGCGTACTAGAAAGCCAAGAGACCCAGTACTTC
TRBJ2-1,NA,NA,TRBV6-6,CASSYGPDYNEQFF,TGTGCCAGCAGTTATGGGCCGGACTACAATGAGCAGTTCTTC
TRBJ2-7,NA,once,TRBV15,CATSRVEDYTYEQYF,TGTGCCACCAGCAGAGTGGAGGACTATACCTACGAGCAGTACTTC
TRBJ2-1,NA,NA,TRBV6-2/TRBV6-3,CASSYTGLPEQFF,TGTGCCAGCAGTTACACCGGACTTCCTGAGCAGTTCTTC
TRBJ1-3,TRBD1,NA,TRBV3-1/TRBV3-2,CASSPDRASGNTIYF,TGTGCCAGCAGCCCGGACAGGGCGAGTGGAAACACCATATATTTT
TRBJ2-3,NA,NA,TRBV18,CASSPGLTDTQYF,TGTGCCAGCTCACCAGGGCTCACAGATACGCAGTATTTT
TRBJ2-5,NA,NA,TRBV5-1,CASSRPNRVGETQYF,TGCGCCAGCAGCCGTCCAAACAGGGTCGGGGAGACCCAGTACTTC
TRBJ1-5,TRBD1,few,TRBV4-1,CASSQDGAGQGVYSNQPQHF,TGCGCCAGCAGCCAAGATGGCGCGGGACAGGGAGTCTATAGCAATCAGCCCCAGCATTTT